A single sample gave rise to the 26 T cell receptor beta chains below, sequenced in a study of blood T cell repertoires in COVID-19. Generated by immunoSEQ multiplex PCR, the TCRdb table keeps only in-frame clones and is missing some. The sample holds a few hundred thousand clones; about nine tenths are singletons and the top ten take 6% to 8%. Sequencing was done on a sample of peripheral blood. Receptors were obtained from a woman between 45 and 60 years old with COVID-19, enrolled during active disease.

The chain couples TRBV15 to TRBJ2-5; TRBD2 agrees at 10 bases. This CDR3 has 16 residues. The ends lost 0 bases at V and 4 bases at J; junction bases unmatched: 5. The germline gives CDR1 LNHNV, CDR2 YYDKDF (reference sequence). The CDR3 DNA is TGTGCCACCAGCAGAGAGATCCTAGCGGGAGTAGAGACCCAGTACTTC. This codes for CATSREILAGVETQYF.

The chain joins TRBV28 to TRBJ1-6; TRBD1 matches 9 bases. The CDR3 is made up of 15 amino acids. V dropped 8 bases and J dropped 8; count of bases not matched to a gene: 10. Per germline, CDR1 MDHEN and CDR2 SYDVKM. The chain's CDR3 is CASLGPDRGDSPLHF. CDR3 sequence (DNA): TGTGCCAGCTTGGGGCCGGACAGGGGAGATTCACCCCTCCACTTT.

On this clone: At one end, the junction sequence differs from germline, possibly due to a read error. The genes are TRBV12-3 or TRBV12-4 and TRBJ1-1; D may be TRBD1 (5 bases). The CDR3 covers 13 residues. CDR3 residues: CASSFGPERRGYF. DNA for the CDR3: TGTGCCAGCAGTTTCGGACCTGAAAGGAGGGGTTACTTT.

The chain recombines TRBV19 with TRBJ2-2, with D possibly matching TRBD1 (6 bases). V lost 10 bases and J lost 0, with 12 bases in between. This CDR3 spans 14 amino acids. From germline, CDR1 is LNHDA and CDR2 SQIVND (reference sequence). The CDR3 protein is CATGTTANTGELFF. CDR3 sequence (DNA): TGTGCCACTGGGACAACCGCGAACACCGGGGAGCTGTTTTTT. The full variable domain, its missing parts supplied by reference TRBV19 and TRBJ2-2, is DGGITQSPKYLFRKEGQNVTLSCEQNLNHDAMYWYRQDPGQGLRLIYYSQIVNDFQKGDIAEGYSVSREKKESFPLTVTSAQKNPTAFYLCATGTTANTGELFFGEGSRLTVL.

The chain carries TRBV2 and TRBJ2-2, with D possibly TRBD1 on 6 matching bases. Germline V gene lookup returns CDR1 SNHLY and CDR2 FYNNEI. V lost 4 bases and J lost 2, with 17 bases in between. This CDR3 comprises 17 residues. In DNA, the CDR3 is TGTGCCAGCAGTGTGTACCCGCAGGGGCTCAACACCGGGGAGCTGTTTTTT. Residues: CASSVYPQGLNTGELFF.

This rearrangement joins TRBV5-6 to TRBJ2-5; 10 bases are a match to TRBD1. Germline V CDR1 and CDR2: SGHDT, YYEEEE. V lost 4 bases to trimming and J lost 2 bases; unmatched junction nucleotides: 5. This CDR3 region has 15 residues. CDR3 sequence (DNA): TGTGCCAGCAGCCACAGGACAGGGGGACAAGAGACCCAGTACTTC. Amino acid sequence: CASSHRTGGQETQYF.

The chain links TRBV14 to TRBJ2-3; 13 bases align to TRBD2. The V gene's germline CDR1 is SGHDN and CDR2 FVKESK. The CDR3 length is 17 residues. With 2 bases clipped from V and 3 bases from J, the junction kept 5 bases outside the gene matches. The CDR3 reads CASSQQTGLAGTDTQYF. The CDR3 coding sequence is TGTGCCAGCAGCCAACAAACGGGACTAGCGGGAACAGATACGCAGTATTTT.

V gene TRBV1 combines with J gene TRBJ1-1; TRBD1, as called in the table, went unchecked against the DNA. TRBV1 is an annotated pseudogene. CDR3 length: 17 amino acids. The CDR3 bases are TGCACCAGCAGCCAAGCCCGGACAGGGGCGATGAACACTGAAGCTTTCTTT. This sequence encodes CTSSQARTGAMNTEAFF.

Worth noting for this clone: At one of its ends the junction is not consistent with the germline gene, which may arise from a read error. The V call is TRBV29-1, the J call TRBJ1-1; no definite D call. This CDR3 is 11 amino acids long. Germline loops: CDR1 SQVTM, CDR2 ANQGSEA. CDR3 nucleotides: TGCAGCGTTCAAGAGACTCTGGAAGCTTTCTTT. As protein: CSVQETLEAFF.

The rearrangement uses TRBV3-1 (or the pseudogene TRBV3-2) and TRBJ2-7, with 9 bases matching TRBD1. Germline values: CDR1 LGHDT, CDR2 YNNKEL (reference sequence). The J segment lost 2 bases and the V segment lost 2 bases, leaving 10 bases of the junction unmatched. There are 17 residues in the CDR3. This chain's CDR3 is CASSQSSRDRVTYEQYF. CDR3 DNA sequence: TGTGCCAGCAGCCAATCGAGCCGGGACAGGGTTACCTACGAGCAGTACTTC.

The chain carries TRBV5-1 and TRBJ2-1, with D hard to call. The CDR3 is 14 amino acids. The germline V and J ends were trimmed by 3 bases and 9 bases, with 16 bases remaining between them. Looked up from germline, CDR1 is SGHRS and CDR2 is YFSETQ. CDR3 region: CASSSATLQFEQFF. CDR3 sequence (DNA): TGCGCCAGCAGCTCCGCCACCTTACAATTTGAGCAGTTCTTC. The full variable domain, in which reference TRBV5-1 and TRBJ2-1 provide the parts outside the CDR3, is KAGVTQTPRYLIKTRGQQVTLSCSPISGHRSVSWYQQTPGQGLQFLFEYFSETQRNKGNFPGRFSGRQFSNSRSEMNVSTLELGDSALYLCASSSATLQFEQFFGPGTRLTVL.

The genes are TRBV9 and TRBJ1-5, with D hard to call. Trimming pared 1 base from V and 0 bases from J, leaving 8 bases between. Germline loops: CDR1 SGDLS, CDR2 YYNGEE. CDR3 length equals 15 residues. The CDR3 here is CASSVTGDSNQPQHF. The CDR3 DNA sequence: TGTGCCAGCAGCGTAACCGGGGATAGCAATCAGCCCCAGCATTTT.

The CDR3 nucleotides are TGTGCCAGCAGTAAGGACAGGGGCGTGCAGCCCCAGCATTTT. This encodes CASSKDRGVQPQHF. This chain uses TRBV27 with TRBJ1-5; 9 bases line up with TRBD1. The CDR3 has 14 amino acids. The trim removed 5 bases at V and 7 bases at J, leaving 6 bases unmatched. CDR1 is MNHEY, CDR2 SMNVEV, per germline (reference sequence).

The chain couples TRBV19 to TRBJ1-1, with TRBD1 as a possible D gene (6 bases). Germline V gene sequence: CDR1 LNHDA, CDR2 SQIVND (reference sequence). Trimming shortened V by 6 bases and J by 7 bases, and 24 bases separated the two germline ends. The CDR3 consists of 16 residues. The CDR3 reads CASRSTGTRISGEAFF. The CDR3 DNA reads TGTGCCAGTAGATCAACCGGGACACGGATTTCGGGTGAAGCTTTCTTT.

V gene TRBV27 combines with J gene TRBJ1-2, with 11 bases identical to TRBD1. This CDR3 comprises 16 residues. Germline values: CDR1 MNHEY, CDR2 SMNVEV (reference sequence). J gave up 4 bases and V 5 bases, and 9 bases lay outside the gene matches. The CDR3 DNA sequence: TGTGCCAGCAGTCGCGCGGGGACAGGGGGTATCTATGGCTACACCTTC. It codes for CASSRAGTGGIYGYTF.

Worth noting for this clone: Germline is not matched at one junction end, which may reflect a read error. CDR3 nucleotides: TGTGCCAGCAGTTTTGGTGGGGACACCTTCTTC. Translated: CASSFGGDTFF. The chain is built from TRBV12-3 or TRBV12-4 and TRBJ2-7; weak D call: TRBD1 (6 bases). The CDR3 loop spans 11 amino acids.

CDR3 sequence (DNA): TGTGCCAGCAGCTTGTTAACAGGTAATCAGCCCCAGCATTTT. It codes for CASSLLTGNQPQHF. This chain joins TRBV7-6 and TRBJ1-5, with D possibly TRBD1 on 5 matching bases. The CDR3 is made up of 14 amino acids. CDR1 and CDR2 from the germline V gene are SGHVS and FNYEAQ. Trimming shortened V by 3 bases and J by 4 bases, and 10 bases separated the two germline ends.

This clone has a single count. V usage is TRBV6-5 and J usage is TRBJ2-7; 10 positions match TRBD2. Trimming removed 5 bases from V and 9 bases from J; junction bases left unmatched: 10. Germline CDR1 and CDR2: MNHEY and SVGAGI. The CDR3 runs 14 residues. The CDR3 DNA reads as TGTGCCAGCAGTCCGAGCGGGAGGGCCTCGGGGCAGTACTTC. As protein: CASSPSGRASGQYF.

CDR3 sequence: CASSTRTESSYNSPLHF. CDR3 sequence (DNA): TGTGCCAGCAGCACGCGGACAGAGAGCTCCTATAATTCACCCCTCCACTTT. The V and J genes are TRBV21-1 and TRBJ1-6; the table gives TRBD1 as D, unverified against the DNA. TRBV21-1 represents a pseudogene. CDR3 length: 17 amino acids.

The J gene is TRBJ2-3, the V gene TRBV10-3; 10 positions agree with TRBD2. Germline CDR1 reads ENHRY; CDR2 reads SYGVKD. The CDR3 length is 15 residues. Losses at the gene ends were 6 bases for V and 8 bases for J; bases not matched to a gene: 11. The CDR3 DNA follows: TGTGCCATCAGGGGGACTAGCGAACCGTCGGGTACGCAGTATTTT. Its protein is CAIRGTSEPSGTQYF.

The J gene is TRBJ2-7, the V gene TRBV4-2; a weak D match, TRBD2 (6 bases). The germline gives CDR1 LGHNA, CDR2 YNFKEQ. V was cut by 1 base and J by 3 bases, with 13 bases left in between. This CDR3 is built from 15 residues. Written as DNA, the CDR3 is TGTGCCAGCAGCCAAGCCTCCGGGGGATTCTACGAGCAGTACTTC. It codes for CASSQASGGFYEQYF.

V and J are TRBV7-9 and TRBJ1-2, with TRBD1 identical over 10 bases. V gave up 3 bases and J gave up 7 bases; unmatched junction bases: 8. Germline V gives CDR1 SEHNR, CDR2 FQNEAQ (reference sequence). The CDR3 is 15 residues long. The DNA for the CDR3 is TGTGCCAGCAGCTTTTCGGAGACAGGGGGCATTGGCTACACCTTC. This gives the protein CASSFSETGGIGYTF. Full variable domain (remainder filled in from reference TRBV7-9 and TRBJ1-2): DTGVSQNPRHKITKRGQNVTFRCDPISEHNRLYWYRQTLGQGPEFLTYFQNEAQLEKSRLLSDRFSAERPKGSFSTLEIQRTEQGDSAMYLCASSFSETGGIGYTFGSGTRLTVV.

The chain couples TRBV15 to TRBJ1-2; the D is unclear. Trimming removed 0 bases from V and 7 bases from J, with 18 bases in between. Germline V gives CDR1 LNHNV, CDR2 YYDKDF (reference sequence). The CDR3 totals 16 residues. DNA of the CDR3: TGTGCCACCAGCAGAGATCACCGAGGGCCTCGGTCTGGCTACACCTTC. Its translation is CATSRDHRGPRSGYTF.

V usage is TRBV2 and J usage is TRBJ1-2; D unclear. Trimming removed 6 bases at V and 8 bases at J, with 19 bases between. The CDR3 is made up of 14 amino acids. Germline V lookup: CDR1 SNHLY, CDR2 FYNNEI. The CDR3, as DNA: TGTGCCAGCAGCGCAGCGGCCATACTAGGGGGCTACACCTTC. It specifies CASSAAAILGGYTF.

The V and J genes are TRBV2 and TRBJ1-4; TRBD1 agrees at 7 bases. Per germline, CDR1 SNHLY and CDR2 FYNNEI. The CDR3 sequence is 15 residues long. Trimming cost V 3 bases and J 5 bases; bases outside gene matches: 6. The CDR3 protein is CASSERGQLNEKLFF. For the CDR3, the DNA is TGTGCCAGCAGTGAGAGGGGGCAGCTCAATGAAAAACTGTTTTTT.

The gene calls are TRBV12-2 and TRBJ2-3; the D segment call TRBD2 is taken from the table without a DNA check. TRBV12-2 constitutes a pseudogene. The CDR3 extends over 17 amino acids. The CDR3 here is CASRLAGDGGATDTQYF. The DNA for the CDR3 is TGTGCAAGTCGCTTAGCGGGGGACGGGGGGGCCACAGATACGCAGTATTTT.